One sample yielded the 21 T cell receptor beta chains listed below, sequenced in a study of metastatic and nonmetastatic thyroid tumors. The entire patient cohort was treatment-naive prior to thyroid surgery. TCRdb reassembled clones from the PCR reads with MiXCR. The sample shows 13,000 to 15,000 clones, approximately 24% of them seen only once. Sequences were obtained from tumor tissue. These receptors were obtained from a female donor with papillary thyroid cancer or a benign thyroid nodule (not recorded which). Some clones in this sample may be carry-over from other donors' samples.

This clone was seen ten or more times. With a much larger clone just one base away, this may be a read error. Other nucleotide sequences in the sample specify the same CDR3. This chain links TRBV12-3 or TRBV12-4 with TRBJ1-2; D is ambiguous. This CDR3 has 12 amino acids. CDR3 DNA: TGTGCTAGCAGTTTTCGGGCCCATGGCTACACCTTC. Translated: CASSFRAHGYTF.

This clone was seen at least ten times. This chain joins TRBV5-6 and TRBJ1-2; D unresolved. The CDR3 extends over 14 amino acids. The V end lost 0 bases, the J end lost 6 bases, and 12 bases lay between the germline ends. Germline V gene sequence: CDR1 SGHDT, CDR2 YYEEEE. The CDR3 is CASSLGRVSHGYTF. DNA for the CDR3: TGTGCCAGCAGCTTGGGCCGGGTCTCTCATGGCTACACCTTC.

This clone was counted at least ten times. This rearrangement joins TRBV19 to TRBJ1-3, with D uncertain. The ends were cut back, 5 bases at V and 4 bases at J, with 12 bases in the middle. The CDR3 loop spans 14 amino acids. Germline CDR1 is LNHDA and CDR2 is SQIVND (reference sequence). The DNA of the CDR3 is TGTGCCAGTAGTGAATCTGGTTCGGGAAACACCATATATTTT. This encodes CASSESGSGNTIYF. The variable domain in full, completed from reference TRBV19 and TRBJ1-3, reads DGGITQSPKYLFRKEGQNVTLSCEQNLNHDAMYWYRQDPGQGLRLIYYSQIVNDFQKGDIAEGYSVSREKKESFPLTVTSAQKNPTAFYLCASSESGSGNTIYFGEGSWLTVV.

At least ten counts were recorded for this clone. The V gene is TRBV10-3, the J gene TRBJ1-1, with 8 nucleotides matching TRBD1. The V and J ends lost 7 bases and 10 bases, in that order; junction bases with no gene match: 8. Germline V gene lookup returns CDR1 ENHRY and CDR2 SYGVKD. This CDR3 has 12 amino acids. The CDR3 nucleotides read TGTGCCATCACGACAGGGGAAATGCCAGCTTTCTTT. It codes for CAITTGEMPAFF.

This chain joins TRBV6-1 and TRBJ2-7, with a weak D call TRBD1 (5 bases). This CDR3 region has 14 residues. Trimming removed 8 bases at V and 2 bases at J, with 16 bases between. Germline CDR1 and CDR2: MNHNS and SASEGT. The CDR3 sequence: CASRRERGTYEQYF. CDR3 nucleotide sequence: TGTGCCAGCCGCCGAGAAAGGGGAACCTACGAGCAGTACTTC.

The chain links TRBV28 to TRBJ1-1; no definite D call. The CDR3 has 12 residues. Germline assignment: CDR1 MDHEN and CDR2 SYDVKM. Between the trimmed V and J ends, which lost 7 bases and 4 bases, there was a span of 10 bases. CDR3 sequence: CASKAGSTEAFF. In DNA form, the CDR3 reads TGTGCCAGCAAAGCTGGGAGCACTGAAGCTTTCTTT.

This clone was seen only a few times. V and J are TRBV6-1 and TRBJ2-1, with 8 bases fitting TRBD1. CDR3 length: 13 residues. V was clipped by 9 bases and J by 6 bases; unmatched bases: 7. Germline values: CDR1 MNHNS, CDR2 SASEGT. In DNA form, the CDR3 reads TGTGCCAGGAAGACAGGGGATACCAATGAGCAGTTCTTC. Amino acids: CARKTGDTNEQFF.

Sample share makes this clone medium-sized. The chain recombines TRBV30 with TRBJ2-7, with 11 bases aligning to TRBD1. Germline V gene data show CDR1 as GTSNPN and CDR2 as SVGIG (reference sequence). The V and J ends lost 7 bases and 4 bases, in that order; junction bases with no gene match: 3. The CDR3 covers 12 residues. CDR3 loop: CAYGTGGYEQYF. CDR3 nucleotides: TGTGCCTATGGGACAGGGGGTTACGAGCAGTACTTC.

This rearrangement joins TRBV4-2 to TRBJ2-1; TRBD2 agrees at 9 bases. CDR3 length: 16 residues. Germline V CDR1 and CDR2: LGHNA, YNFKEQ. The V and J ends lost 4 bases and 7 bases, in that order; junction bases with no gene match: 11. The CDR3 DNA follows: TGTGCCAGCAGCCTACTTAGCGGGGGCGTGGGGAATGAGCAGTTCTTC. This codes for CASSLLSGGVGNEQFF.

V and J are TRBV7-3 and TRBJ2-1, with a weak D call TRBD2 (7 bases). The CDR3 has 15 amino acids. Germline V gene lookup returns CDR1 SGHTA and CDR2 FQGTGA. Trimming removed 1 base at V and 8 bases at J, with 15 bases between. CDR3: CASSLMGGPVYEQFF. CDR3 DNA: TGTGCCAGCAGCTTAATGGGGGGGCCTGTTTATGAGCAGTTCTTC.

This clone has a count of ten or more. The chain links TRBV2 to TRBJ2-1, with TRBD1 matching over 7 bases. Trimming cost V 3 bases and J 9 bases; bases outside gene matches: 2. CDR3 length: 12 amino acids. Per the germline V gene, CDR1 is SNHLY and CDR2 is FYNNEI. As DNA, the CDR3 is TGTGCCAGCAGTGATTACAGGGGTGAGCAGTTCTTC. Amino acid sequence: CASSDYRGEQFF.

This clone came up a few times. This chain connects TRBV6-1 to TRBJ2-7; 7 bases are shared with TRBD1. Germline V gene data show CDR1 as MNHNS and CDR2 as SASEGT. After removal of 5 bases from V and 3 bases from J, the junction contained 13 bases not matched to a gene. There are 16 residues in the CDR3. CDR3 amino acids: CASSRQTGTAVYEQYF. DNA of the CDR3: TGTGCCAGCAGTCGACAAACCGGGACAGCAGTCTACGAGCAGTACTTC.

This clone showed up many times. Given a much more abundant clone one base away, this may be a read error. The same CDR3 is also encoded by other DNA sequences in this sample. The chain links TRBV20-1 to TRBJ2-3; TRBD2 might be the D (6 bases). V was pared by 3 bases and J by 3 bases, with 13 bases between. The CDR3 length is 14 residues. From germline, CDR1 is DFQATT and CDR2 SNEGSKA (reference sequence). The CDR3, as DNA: TGCAGTGCTAGGGGCGGGACGAATACAGATACGCAGTATTTT. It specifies CSARGGTNTDTQYF.

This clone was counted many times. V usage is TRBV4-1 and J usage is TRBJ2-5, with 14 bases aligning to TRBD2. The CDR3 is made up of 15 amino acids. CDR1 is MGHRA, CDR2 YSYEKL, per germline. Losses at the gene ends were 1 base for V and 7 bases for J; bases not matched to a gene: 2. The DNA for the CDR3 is TGCGCCAGCAGCCAAGGACTAGCGGGAGGGGCGACCCAGTACTTC. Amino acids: CASSQGLAGGATQYF.

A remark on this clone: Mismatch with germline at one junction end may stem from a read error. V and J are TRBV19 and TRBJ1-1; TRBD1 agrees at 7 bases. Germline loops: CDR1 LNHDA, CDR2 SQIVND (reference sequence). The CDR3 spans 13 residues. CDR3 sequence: CAISPRDRTESFF. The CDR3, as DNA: TGTGCCATTAGTCCACGGGACAGAACTGAATCTTTCTTT.

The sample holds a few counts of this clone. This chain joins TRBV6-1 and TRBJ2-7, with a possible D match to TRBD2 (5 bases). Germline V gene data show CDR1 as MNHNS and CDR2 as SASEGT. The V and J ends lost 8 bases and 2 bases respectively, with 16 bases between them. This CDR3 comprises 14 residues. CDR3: CASLRAGGTYEQYF. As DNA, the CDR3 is TGTGCCAGCCTCCGGGCGGGCGGCACCTACGAGCAGTACTTC.

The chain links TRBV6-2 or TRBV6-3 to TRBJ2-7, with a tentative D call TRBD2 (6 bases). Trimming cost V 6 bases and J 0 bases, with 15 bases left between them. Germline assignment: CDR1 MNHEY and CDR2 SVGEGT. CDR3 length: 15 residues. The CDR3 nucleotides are TGTGCCAGCAGGGACGTGGGACTGCCCTCCTACGAGCAGTACTTC. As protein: CASRDVGLPSYEQYF.

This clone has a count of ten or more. The CDR3 DNA reads TGTGCCAGCAGCGTCGAAGCGGGAGTGAAGTACAATGAGCAGTTCTTC. Amino acid sequence: CASSVEAGVKYNEQFF. This rearrangement joins TRBV9 to TRBJ2-1, with 8 bases that match TRBD2. The CDR3 is 16 amino acids. Germline V gene data show CDR1 as SGDLS and CDR2 as YYNGEE. V gave up 2 bases and J gave up 4 bases; unmatched junction bases: 8.

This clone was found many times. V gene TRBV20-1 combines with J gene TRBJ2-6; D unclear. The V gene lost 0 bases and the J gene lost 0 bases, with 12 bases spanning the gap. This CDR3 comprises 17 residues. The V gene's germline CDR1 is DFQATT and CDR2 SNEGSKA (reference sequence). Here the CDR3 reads CSARDWAHSSGANVLTF. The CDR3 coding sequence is TGCAGTGCTAGAGATTGGGCCCATAGCTCTGGGGCCAACGTCCTGACTTTC.

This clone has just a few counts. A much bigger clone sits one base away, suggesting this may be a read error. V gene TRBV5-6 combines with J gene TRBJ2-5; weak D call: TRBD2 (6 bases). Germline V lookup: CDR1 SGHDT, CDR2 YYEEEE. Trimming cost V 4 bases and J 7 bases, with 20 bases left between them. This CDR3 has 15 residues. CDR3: CASSLIPRGKGTQYF. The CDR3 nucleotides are TGTGCCAGCAGCCTTATCCCCCGGGGGAAGGGGACCCAGTACTTC.

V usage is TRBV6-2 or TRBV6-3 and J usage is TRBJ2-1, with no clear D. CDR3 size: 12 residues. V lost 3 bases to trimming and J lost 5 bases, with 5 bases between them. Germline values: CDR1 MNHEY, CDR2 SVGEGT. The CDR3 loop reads CASSYWNNEQFF. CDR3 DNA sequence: TGTGCCAGCAGTTATTGGAACAATGAGCAGTTCTTC.